These T cell receptor beta chains were read from a single sample in a study of cytomegalovirus exposure and HLA in healthy donors. The protocol was immunoSEQ multiplex PCR, while the TCRdb copy is restricted to in-frame clones and leaves out a portion. There are 91,000 or so clones in the sample; approximately 80% occur only once, and approximately 5% lies in the top ten. Sequencing input: PBMCs. These TCRs come from a man aged 25 to 40 in good health and CMV-seropositive. CDR3s include the opening cysteine and the closing phenylalanine or tryptophan. A D gene is named only where the DNA matches it firmly. Only part of the rows carry a size: once, few, many, or a class if the clone is expanded.

d_call,clone_size,j_call,v_call,cdr3_aa,cdr3_nt
NA,NA,TRBJ1-5,TRBV4-1,CASSQLRGQPQHF,TGCGCCAGCAGCCAATTGCGGGGTCAGCCCCAGCATTTT
NA,NA,TRBJ2-1,TRBV7-3,CASGNAGGSYNEQFF,TGTGCCAGCGGCAACGCAGGAGGCTCCTACAATGAGCAGTTCTTC
NA,NA,TRBJ1-1,TRBV30,CAWEGGVNTEAFF,TGTGCCTGGGAGGGGGGGGTGAACACTGAAGCTTTCTTT
NA,NA,TRBJ2-2,TRBV5-4,CASSLAGRLRTGELFF,TGTGCCAGCAGCTTGGCAGGGCGGCTCCGAACCGGGGAGCTGTTTTTT
NA,NA,TRBJ1-2,TRBV6-5,CASSEEGRLYGYTF,TGTGCCAGCAGTGAAGAAGGCAGGCTTTATGGCTACACCTTC
TRBD1,NA,TRBJ2-5,TRBV29-1,CSVEQGVQTQYF,TGCAGCGTTGAACAGGGGGTTCAGACCCAGTACTTC
NA,NA,TRBJ1-1,TRBV30,CAWSKESPGAFF,TGTGCCTGGAGTAAGGAGAGTCCGGGAGCTTTCTTT
TRBD1,few,TRBJ1-1,TRBV19,CASRRQGGRPEAFF,TGTGCCAGTAGGAGACAGGGAGGAAGGCCTGAAGCTTTCTTT
NA,few,TRBJ1-1,TRBV4-1,CASSQGGKGKTEAFF,TGCGCCAGCAGCCAAGGCGGGAAGGGGAAAACTGAAGCTTTCTTT
NA,once,TRBJ1-3,TRBV14,CASSQEIPGPGNTIYF,TGTGCCAGCAGCCAAGAAATCCCAGGGCCTGGAAACACCATATATTTT
TRBD1,few,TRBJ2-1,TRBV5-4,CASSTPQGAYNEQFF,TGTGCCAGCAGCACGCCTCAGGGGGCCTACAATGAGCAGTTCTTC
NA,NA,TRBJ1-1,TRBV28,CASSLFGERDTEAFF,TGTGCCAGCAGTTTATTCGGGGAGAGGGACACTGAAGCTTTCTTT
NA,NA,TRBJ1-2,TRBV30,CAWTTASLNYGYTF,TGTGCCTGGACGACAGCATCCCTTAACTATGGCTACACCTTC
TRBD1,NA,TRBJ2-5,TRBV2,CASSHGTGPRKTQYF,TGTGCCAGCAGTCACGGGACAGGGCCTCGAAAGACCCAGTACTTC
TRBD1,once,TRBJ1-2,TRBV16,CASSQSNKGQGYGYTF,TGTGCCAGCAGCCAATCGAATAAGGGACAGGGCTATGGCTACACCTTC
TRBD1,NA,TRBJ1-2,TRBV6-1,CASSSGTGDQGYTF,TGTGCCAGCAGTTCCGGGACAGGGGACCAAGGCTACACCTTC
TRBD1,NA,TRBJ2-1,TRBV2,CASKGQGTPDQFF,TGTGCCAGCAAGGGACAGGGAACACCAGATCAGTTCTTC
NA,NA,TRBJ1-2,TRBV6-5,CASSLVGQRDYGYTF,TGTGCCAGCAGTCTAGTGGGGCAACGCGACTATGGCTACACCTTC
NA,NA,TRBJ1-1,TRBV29-1,CSARRRAVNTEAFF,TGCAGCGCTCGTCGGAGGGCGGTGAACACTGAAGCTTTCTTT
NA,NA,TRBJ1-2,TRBV5-6,CASSLFDGYTF,TGTGCCAGCAGCTTGTTCGATGGCTACACCTTC
TRBD1,NA,TRBJ2-2,TRBV9,CASSPRTGGNTGELFF,TGTGCCAGCAGCCCCCGGACAGGGGGCAACACCGGGGAGCTGTTTTTT
TRBD1,NA,TRBJ1-4,TRBV18,CASSPQGAGEKLFF,TGTGCCAGCTCACCCCAGGGGGCCGGAGAAAAACTGTTTTTT
NA,NA,TRBJ1-5,TRBV6-1,CASVTDRGINQPRHF,TGTGCCAGCGTAACGGACAGAGGGATAAATCAGCCCCGGCATTTT
NA,NA,TRBJ2-7,TRBV6-5,CASRTGGGPYEQYF,TGTGCCAGCAGGACCGGCGGCGGGCCCTACGAGCAGTACTTC
TRBD1,once,TRBJ1-1,TRBV4-2,CASSQEGGSEAFF,TGTGCCAGCAGCCAAGAAGGGGGCTCTGAAGCTTTCTTT
NA,once,TRBJ1-1,TRBV19,CASSRVNTEAFF,TGTGCCAGTAGTCGGGTGAACACTGAAGCTTTCTTT
NA,NA,TRBJ2-5,TRBV4-2,CASSQGGYRTGETQYF,TGTGCCAGCAGCCAAGGGGGCTACCGGACGGGAGAGACCCAGTACTTC
NA,NA,TRBJ2-1,TRBV6-5,CASSYSFDSDNEQFF,TGTGCCAGCAGTTACTCGTTTGACAGTGACAATGAGCAGTTCTTC
TRBD1,NA,TRBJ1-5,TRBV28,CASSRRRTGISNQPQHF,TGTGCCAGCAGTCGTCGCCGGACAGGGATAAGCAATCAGCCCCAGCATTTT
NA,NA,TRBJ1-1,TRBV4-1,CASSQDEGPHTEAFF,TGCGCCAGCAGCCAAGATGAGGGTCCTCACACTGAAGCTTTCTTT
NA,NA,TRBJ2-7,TRBV7-9,CASSPSLAFTYEQYF,TGTGCCAGCAGCCCTTCCCTAGCTTTTACCTACGAGCAGTACTTC
NA,NA,TRBJ1-6,TRBV2,CASEGHSSYNSPLHF,TGTGCCAGCGAGGGACACAGCTCCTATAATTCACCCCTCCACTTT
TRBD1,NA,TRBJ1-5,TRBV6-6,CASTGDRISNQPQHF,TGTGCCAGCACCGGGGACAGAATTAGCAATCAGCCCCAGCATTTT
NA,NA,TRBJ1-1,TRBV5-1,CASSRGEGGTTEAFF,TGCGCCAGCAGCAGGGGGGAGGGGGGTACGACTGAAGCTTTCTTT
NA,NA,TRBJ1-2,TRBV7-8,CASSLTRGGYTF,TGTGCCAGCAGTCTTACTAGAGGTGGCTACACCTTC
NA,NA,TRBJ1-5,TRBV7-2,CASSEYGGQPQHF,TGTGCCAGCAGCGAATACGGGGGGCAGCCCCAGCATTTT